Listed below are T cell receptor beta chains from one sample, sequenced in a study of CD8+CD57+ T cells in acquired aplastic anemia. From the reads, TCRdb called clonotypes with MiXCR, one entry per CDR3 protein. This sample has 450,000 to 600,000 distinct CDR3 sequences; around 33% occur once, and the top ten carry roughly 0.89%. Material: sorted CD4+, CD8+, or CD8+CD57+ T cells (not recorded which) from PBMCs. Receptors originate from a human donor with aplastic anemia. The CDR3 runs from the conserved cysteine through the conserved F or W. D genes are given only for firm matches. Where a row states a size, it is once, few, many or the class of an expanded clone; other rows omit it.

-,TRBJ1-4,-,TRBV6-1,TGTGCCAGCAGAGCTAGCGGGACGAGCCTCTTAAAACTGTTTTTT,CASRASGTSLLKLFF
-,TRBJ1-5,TRBD1,TRBV15,TGTGCCACCAGTTCCGACAGGGGGAATCAGCCCCAGCATTTT,CATSSDRGNQPQHF
few,TRBJ2-1,TRBD1,TRBV10-3,TGTGCCACTAAGGGACAGGGGGCATTCAGTGGGCAGTTCTTC,CATKGQGAFSGQFF
-,TRBJ2-7,-,TRBV3-1,TGTGCCAGCAGCCAAGGCGGAGGGCTTATCGAGTACGAGCAGTACTTC,CASSQGGGLIEYEQYF
few,TRBJ2-1,TRBD2,TRBV20-1,TGCAGTGCTAGAGATTGGGGGGGGAGTTACAATGAGCAGTTCTTC,CSARDWGGSYNEQFF
-,TRBJ2-1,TRBD2,TRBV20-1,TGCAGTGCTACCATCCCGGGGGGGGGGGGAGACGGGCAGTTCTTC,CSATIPGGGGDGQFF
-,TRBJ1-3,-,TRBV9,TGTGCCAGCAGCGTAGGCCCGATAGTCCCCTCTGGAAACACCACATATTTT,CASSVGPIVPSGNTTYF
-,TRBJ1-1,-,TRBV10-3,TGTGCCAGCACCCAGGGGTTAGGCACTGAAGCTTTCTTT,CASTQGLGTEAFF
few,TRBJ2-1,TRBD2,TRBV11-2,TGTGCCAGCAGCTCGACCGGGACTAGCGGAAACAATGAGCAGTTCTTC,CASSSTGTSGNNEQFF
-,TRBJ2-6,-,TRBV24-1,TGTGCCACCAGCGCCGGGACAACGAGCTCTGGGGCCAACGTCCTGACTTTC,CATSAGTTSSGANVLTF
many,TRBJ1-5,-,TRBV24-1,TGTGCCACCAGTGATTTCCCCACACGGCAGCCCCAGCATTTT,CATSDFPTRQPQHF
-,TRBJ2-7,TRBD2,TRBV2,TGTGCCAGCAGCTCGGGACTAGACCCCTACGAGCAGTACTTC,CASSSGLDPYEQYF
-,TRBJ2-7,TRBD1,TRBV10-3,TGTGCCATCAGTACAAGTGGGACAGGGACCGAGCAGTACTTC,CAISTSGTGTEQYF
-,TRBJ1-2,-,TRBV5-1,TGCGCCAGCAGCTCTACTAGATATGGCTACACCTTC,CASSSTRYGYTF
-,TRBJ1-1,TRBD1,TRBV30,TGTGCCTGGAGTGCCCTTCGACAGGGTGAAGCTTTCTTT,CAWSALRQGEAFF
few,TRBJ2-7,-,TRBV5-8,TGTGCCAGCAGCTTTCGGCCAGACCCCTCCTACGAGCAGTACTTC,CASSFRPDPSYEQYF
many,TRBJ2-3,TRBD2,TRBV19,TGTGCCAGCTCTCGACCGGGAGGGGATACGCAGTATTTT,CASSRPGGDTQYF
-,TRBJ2-5,TRBD1,TRBV20-1,TGCAGTGCTAGACCGGGACAGGGTGTTCGAGAGACCCAGTACTTC,CSARPGQGVRETQYF
many,TRBJ2-7,-,TRBV24-1,TGTGCCACCAGTGAGAGGACACCACTCTACGAGCAGTACTTC,CATSERTPLYEQYF
-,TRBJ1-1,TRBD1,TRBV20-1,TGCAGTGCTCGAATTCCCGGGACAGGGTCGAACACTGAAGCTTTCTTT,CSARIPGTGSNTEAFF
-,TRBJ1-1,-,TRBV7-9,TGTGCCAGCAGCGGATACGGGACAGCTTTCTTT,CASSGYGTAFF
many,TRBJ1-1,-,TRBV25-1,TGTGCCAGCAGCGCGCCGGGCGGGGGCCACACTGAAGCTTTCTTT,CASSAPGGGHTEAFF
once,TRBJ2-7,-,TRBV29-1,TGCAGCGTAGCCGGACGAGGAGACGACGAGCAGTACTTC,CSVAGRGDDEQYF
few,TRBJ1-5,TRBD1,TRBV20-1,TGCAGTGCCGGGGGGGGACAGTATAGCAATCAGCCCCAGCATTTT,CSAGGGQYSNQPQHF
-,TRBJ1-2,-,TRBV10-1,TGTGCCTGCACCGCGGGCGCTTACTATGGCTACACCTTC,CACTAGAYYGYTF
-,TRBJ2-6,TRBD1,TRBV20-1,TGCAGTGCTAGTCGGGACAGGGGGGCCAACGTCCTGACTTTC,CSASRDRGANVLTF
-,TRBJ1-5,-,TRBV2,TGTGCCAGCAGTGAGAACCAGCATTTT,CASSENQHF
-,TRBJ2-2,TRBD2,TRBV2,TGTGCCAGCAGCACTCTAGCGGGGGTTGACGGGGAGCTGTTTTTT,CASSTLAGVDGELFF
-,TRBJ1-2,-,TRBV29-1,TGCAGCTTTGCGGAGTATGGCTACACCTTC,CSFAEYGYTF
many,TRBJ1-2,-,TRBV9,TGTGCCAGCAGCGTAGGGGCGGTCGGCTATGGCTACACCTTC,CASSVGAVGYGYTF
-,TRBJ2-4,-,TRBV20-1,TGCAGTGCTTGGGAGGGGGCTGACATTCAGTACTTC,CSAWEGADIQYF
-,TRBJ2-3,-,TRBV3-1,TGTGCCAGCAGCCTCGCCAGTGGGGTAGGCACAGATACGCAGTATTTT,CASSLASGVGTDTQYF
-,TRBJ2-7,-,TRBV2,TGTGCCTTTGACAGCCTACGCGGCCGGGCGTACTTC,CAFDSLRGRAYF
many,TRBJ1-1,-,TRBV7-9,TGTGCCAGCAGCCAGGGCGGGAGCCTCACTGAAGCTTTCTTT,CASSQGGSLTEAFF
few,TRBJ2-1,-,TRBV4-2,TGTGCCAGCAGCCCAACCGGGACTTCCAATGAGCAGTTCTTC,CASSPTGTSNEQFF
many,TRBJ2-5,-,TRBV19,TGTGCCAGTAGTACCGGACAGCAACAAGAGACCCAGTACTTC,CASSTGQQQETQYF
-,TRBJ2-2,TRBD1,TRBV19,TGTGCCAGTACTTCAGGGGGCGATGGGGGGGAGCTGTTTTTT,CASTSGGDGGELFF
-,TRBJ2-2,-,TRBV19,TGTGCCAGTAATCTCCTCCCGGCAGGGAACACCGGGGAGCTGTTTTTT,CASNLLPAGNTGELFF
once,TRBJ2-7,TRBD1,TRBV25-1,TGTGCCAGCAGTGAGGACAGGGGGGTCTACGAGCAGTACTTC,CASSEDRGVYEQYF
few,TRBJ2-1,TRBD2,TRBV28,TGTGCCAGCCTCAGCCTGACTAGCCTCGACTCCTACAATGAGCAGTTCTTC,CASLSLTSLDSYNEQFF
many,TRBJ2-1,TRBD2,TRBV24-1,TGTGCCACCAGTGATTCCTCTCTAGCGGGAGTTGACAATGAGCAGTTCTTC,CATSDSSLAGVDNEQFF
-,TRBJ2-2,-,TRBV9,TGTGCCAGCAGCGGGGGGACTTATGCGAACACCGGGGAGCTGTTTTTT,CASSGGTYANTGELFF
-,TRBJ2-5,TRBD2,TRBV29-1,TGCAGCGTTGGGTATAGCGGGGGCCCGAAAGAGACCCAGTACTTC,CSVGYSGGPKETQYF
-,TRBJ1-2,TRBD1,TRBV10-3,TGTGCCATTAGTGGTCAATCTATGGACAGGGCCGGCGAAGTTTATGGCTACACCTTC,CAISGQSMDRAGEVYGYTF
few,TRBJ1-2,-,TRBV6-2/TRBV6-3,TGTGCCAGCAGTCCGAGAGGAGGTTCCGACTATGGCTACACCTTC,CASSPRGGSDYGYTF